This is a list of T cell receptor beta chains from one sample in a study of T cells in Graves' hyperthyroidism and ophthalmopathy. TCRdb re-called the multiplex PCR reads through MiXCR, storing one row per CDR3 protein. The table has around 660,000 distinct CDR3 sequences, less than 45% seen once; the top ten hold more than 7%. Sequenced input: peripheral blood or thyroid tissue (not recorded which). All receptors derive from an adult man with Graves' disease, either hyperthyroidism or ophthalmopathy (not recorded which). CDR3s include the opening cysteine and the closing phenylalanine or tryptophan. The D gene is left open where the match is weak. Where a row states a size, it is once, few, many or the class of an expanded clone; other rows omit it.

TRBJ1-4 . TRBD1 TRBV10-3 CANGQAEKLFF TGTGCCAATGGACAGGCGGAAAAACTGTTTTTT
TRBJ2-5 . TRBD1 TRBV15 CATSRPRDRGVDETQYF TGTGCCACCAGCAGACCGCGGGACAGGGGAGTCGATGAGACCCAGTACTTC
TRBJ1-5 many TRBD1 TRBV5-1 CASSLGQGARQPQHF TGCGCCAGCAGCTTGGGACAGGGGGCGCGTCAGCCCCAGCATTTT
TRBJ1-2 many . TRBV15 CATSREGRPSGGYTF TGTGCCACCAGCAGAGAGGGGAGACCCTCGGGTGGCTACACCTTC
TRBJ1-6 . . TRBV12-3/TRBV12-4 CASTLEFPHSPLHF TGTGCCAGCACCCTAGAGTTCCCACATTCACCCCTCCACTTT
TRBJ1-2 many . TRBV25-1 CASSDGGEGYTF TGTGCCAGCAGTGACGGAGGAGAGGGCTACACCTTC
TRBJ1-2 . TRBD1 TRBV7-9 CASSLVQGGTQTF TGTGCCAGCAGCTTGGTACAGGGGGGGACACAGACCTTC
TRBJ1-1 . . TRBV29-1 CSVEQGQNTEAFF TGCAGCGTTGAACAGGGACAGAACACTGAAGCTTTCTTT
TRBJ1-1 . TRBD1 TRBV4-2 CASSQVQGGTEAFF TGTGCCAGCAGCCAAGTACAGGGGGGCACTGAAGCTTTCTTT
TRBJ1-4 few . TRBV28 CASSTLDEKLFF TGTGCCAGCAGCACTTTGGATGAAAAACTGTTTTTT
TRBJ2-7 many . TRBV2 CASHRGEQYF TGTGCCAGCCATCGGGGAGAGCAGTACTTC
TRBJ2-5 . TRBD1 TRBV20-1 CSAKGQGSTQYF TGCAGTGCTAAGGGACAGGGAAGCACTCAGTACTTC
TRBJ1-1 few . TRBV12-3/TRBV12-4 CASSSQDKNTEAFF TGTGCCAGCAGTAGTCAGGACAAAAACACTGAAGCTTTCTTT
TRBJ1-6 many TRBD1 TRBV10-3 CAIRVDRGGNSPLHF TGTGCCATCAGAGTGGACAGGGGAGGAAATTCACCCCTCCACTTT
TRBJ1-6 few TRBD1 TRBV7-8 CASSLGQQRGNSPLHF TGTGCCAGCAGCTTGGGACAGCAAAGGGGTAATTCACCCCTCCACTTT
TRBJ1-5 . TRBD1 TRBV29-1 CSATTGARGQPQHF TGCAGCGCGACGACAGGGGCGAGGGGGCAGCCCCAGCATTTT
TRBJ1-1 few TRBD1 TRBV20-1 CSARLTGGQPGTEAFF TGCAGTGCTAGATTAACCGGGGGACAGCCGGGCACTGAAGCTTTCTTT
TRBJ2-7 few . TRBV20-1 CSARDGGPPYEQYF TGCAGTGCTAGAGATGGAGGGCCACCTTACGAGCAGTACTTC
TRBJ2-5 few . TRBV12-3/TRBV12-4 CASSLLGAGTQYF TGTGCCAGCAGTTTACTGGGGGCGGGGACCCAGTACTTC
TRBJ2-7 . TRBD1 TRBV5-1 CATSRQGGADEQYF TGCGCCACCTCCCGACAGGGGGGCGCCGACGAGCAGTACTTC
TRBJ1-3 . . TRBV10-3 CASSADRRNTIYF TGTGCCAGCAGTGCGGACAGAAGAAACACCATATATTTT
TRBJ2-7 . . TRBV2 CASRSSAAGYEQYF TGTGCCAGCAGATCCTCCGCTGCGGGTTACGAGCAGTACTTC
TRBJ1-5 many . TRBV7-2 CASSDSLGPQHF TGTGCCAGCAGTGACAGCCTTGGGCCCCAGCATTTT
TRBJ1-4 . TRBD1 TRBV14 CASSRTGVTNEKLFF TGTGCCAGCAGCCGAACAGGGGTCACTAATGAAAAACTGTTTTTT
TRBJ1-1 many . TRBV10-3 CAISAPRDLSAFF TGTGCCATCAGTGCCCCACGGGACCTAAGCGCTTTCTTT
TRBJ2-5 . TRBD2 TRBV9 CASSRSGSLAETQYF TGTGCCAGCAGCCGTAGCGGGAGCCTCGCTGAGACCCAGTACTTC
TRBJ2-5 . . TRBV10-3 CAISESEGGETQYF TGTGCCATCAGTGAGTCGGAGGGGGGAGAGACCCAGTACTTC
TRBJ1-2 . TRBD1 TRBV2 CASTPDRDLYGYTF TGTGCCAGCACCCCCGACAGGGATCTCTACGGCTACACCTTC
TRBJ2-2 . . TRBV24-1 CATSAPHTGELFF TGTGCCACCAGTGCTCCCCACACCGGGGAGCTGTTTTTT
TRBJ1-1 . TRBD1 TRBV14 CASSQGRGQRNTEAFF TGTGCCAGCAGCCAAGGGAGGGGGCAAAGGAACACTGAAGCTTTCTTT
TRBJ2-2 few . TRBV20-1 CSARELFF TGCAGTGCTAGGGAGCTGTTTTTT
TRBJ1-2 few TRBD1 TRBV5-1 CASSLATGTGDGYTF TGCGCCAGCAGCTTGGCGACCGGGACAGGGGATGGCTACACCTTC
TRBJ1-3 few TRBD1 TRBV9 CASSVEPGQGRNTIYF TGTGCCAGCAGCGTAGAACCGGGACAGGGGAGAAACACCATATATTTT
TRBJ1-6 . TRBD1 TRBV15 CATSASTGVSGNNSPLHF TGTGCCACCAGCGCATCGACAGGGGTTAGCGGTAATAATTCACCCCTCCACTTT
TRBJ1-1 . TRBD1 TRBV5-1 CASRPSETGANTEAFF TGCGCCAGCCGACCAAGCGAAACAGGGGCGAACACTGAAGCTTTCTTT
TRBJ2-5 . TRBD1 TRBV2 CASRSYGQGGQETQYF TGTGCCAGCCGCTCTTACGGACAGGGGGGCCAAGAGACCCAGTACTTC
TRBJ2-7 few TRBD2 TRBV5-1 CASSPKLAGGSYEQYF TGCGCCAGCAGCCCAAAACTAGCGGGAGGGTCCTACGAGCAGTACTTC
TRBJ1-1 few . TRBV2 CASSYTGFVNTEAFF TGTGCCAGCAGTTATACAGGGTTCGTGAACACTGAAGCTTTCTTT
TRBJ2-2 few . TRBV20-1 CSAIDNTNTGELFF TGCAGTGCTATCGACAACACGAACACCGGGGAGCTGTTTTTT
TRBJ2-5 once TRBD2 TRBV20-1 CSASSLLREVGETQYF TGCAGTGCTAGTTCGCTCTTACGGGAGGTCGGAGAGACCCAGTACTTC
TRBJ1-1 . . TRBV25-1 CATPQGYTEAFF TGTGCTACACCCCAGGGGTACACTGAAGCTTTCTTT
TRBJ2-5 once . TRBV4-2 CASSQVEETQYF TGTGCCAGCAGCCAAGTAGAGGAGACCCAGTACTTC
TRBJ2-7 . . TRBV15 CATSRGPGPHKQYF TGTGCCACCAGCAGAGGTCCGGGTCCCCACAAGCAGTACTTC